This entry lists 29 T cell receptor beta chains sequenced from one sample in a study of neoadjuvant nivolumab and ipilimumab in lung cancer. The repertoire was sequenced with immunoSEQ multiplex PCR; TCRdb's copy has only in-frame clones and lacks some. The sample lists tens of thousands of clones, approximately 84% seen once, with roughly 6.1% in the top ten. This specimen consisted of peripheral blood, obtained before neoadjuvant nivolumab, alone or with ipilimumab. These receptors were collected from an adult with non-small cell lung cancer.

The V gene is TRBV29-1, the J gene TRBJ2-7, with no clear D. V was clipped by 5 bases and J by 0 bases, with 8 bases between them. From germline, CDR1 is SQVTM and CDR2 ANQGSEA. This CDR3 region has 12 residues. For the CDR3, the DNA is TGCAGCGTTTCTAGGAACTCCTACGAGCAGTACTTC. Translation: CSVSRNSYEQYF.

This clone has a single count. The chain has TRBV19 and TRBJ1-6; no clear D. V was shortened by 5 bases and J by 8 bases, with 13 bases between the two germline ends. Germline V lookup: CDR1 LNHDA, CDR2 SQIVND (reference sequence). The CDR3 runs 14 residues. CDR3 coding DNA: TGTGCCAGTAGTCAAAGAGGGTGGGATTCACCCCTCCACTTT. Amino acids: CASSQRGWDSPLHF.

The gene calls are TRBV4-1 and TRBJ2-7; TRBD2 is a possible D gene (5 bases). CDR1 is MGHRA, CDR2 YSYEKL, per germline. CDR3 length: 13 amino acids. With 3 bases removed from V and 7 bases from J, the gap between germline ends came to 13 bases. CDR3 bases: TGCGCCAGCAGCCAGAGGGATCAGACAGAGCAGTACTTC. It is translated as CASSQRDQTEQYF.

This CDR3 reads CASSLGPGGNTEAFF. Written as DNA, the CDR3 is TGCGCCAGCAGCTTGGGGCCCGGAGGGAACACTGAAGCTTTCTTT. The chain couples TRBV5-1 to TRBJ1-1; no reliable D call. The CDR3 is 15 amino acids. CDR1 SGHRS and CDR2 YFSETQ come from the germline V gene. Trimming left V 0 bases short and J 1 base short, with 10 bases between.

The genes are TRBV4-1 and TRBJ2-3; 15 bases line up with TRBD2. CDR1 is MGHRA and CDR2 is YSYEKL in the germline V gene. V gave up 1 base and J gave up 2 bases; unmatched junction bases: 4. The CDR3 runs 18 residues. In nucleotides, the CDR3 is TGCGCCAGCAGCCAAGGGGGACTAGCGGGGGGCCTCACAGATACGCAGTATTTT. As protein: CASSQGGLAGGLTDTQYF.

The chain is built from TRBV15 and TRBJ1-1; 7 bases are a match to TRBD1. V lost 0 bases to trimming and J lost 0 bases; unmatched junction nucleotides: 19. This CDR3 has 21 amino acids. Germline V CDR1 and CDR2: LNHNV, YYDKDF (reference sequence). CDR3 in DNA: TGTGCCACCAGCAGAGAGGGGATCCTAATAACTGCGACAGGGATGAACACTGAAGCTTTCTTT. Translated: CATSREGILITATGMNTEAFF.

The chain recombines TRBV21-1 with TRBJ2-3; the table's D call TRBD1 went unverified against the DNA. TRBV21-1 is a recognized pseudogene. CDR3 length equals 14 residues. The CDR3 bases are TGTGCCAGACCGTCGGGACAGGACACAGATACGCAGTATTTT. Protein product: CARPSGQDTDTQYF.

This chain connects TRBV9 to TRBJ1-1; 8 bases are a match to TRBD1. The CDR3 has 15 residues. Trimming at V came to 4 bases and at J to 1 base, leaving 6 bases not matched to a gene. The germline CDR1 and CDR2 sequences are SGDLS and YYNGEE. CDR3 in DNA: TGTGCCAGCAGCTTCGGGACAGGAGCGAACACTGAAGCTTTCTTT. Protein product: CASSFGTGANTEAFF.

CDR3 nucleotide sequence: TGTGCCAGCAGCGACCGAGGAGGGACGAACACTGAAGCTTTCTTT. Translation gives CASSDRGGTNTEAFF. V and J are TRBV7-9 and TRBJ1-1; a possible D gene is TRBD1 (5 bases). This CDR3 contains 15 residues. Trimming removed 5 bases at V and 1 base at J, with 14 bases between. Germline V CDR1 and CDR2: SEHNR, FQNEAQ (reference sequence).

This clone was seen only a few times. V gene TRBV2 combines with J gene TRBJ1-1; D gene ambiguous. This CDR3 contains 14 residues. CDR1 is SNHLY and CDR2 is FYNNEI in the germline V gene. Trimming removed 4 bases from V and 4 bases from J, with 13 bases in between. The CDR3, as DNA: TGTGCCAGCAGTGTGGCCCAGGCAGTCACTGAAGCTTTCTTT. It specifies CASSVAQAVTEAFF.

This clone showed up just once. The chain is built from TRBV11-2 and TRBJ2-5, with D perhaps TRBD2 (5 bases). The assigned J gene may be wrong: the sequence end matches TRBJ2-7 better. The CDR3 consists of 15 residues. Per germline, CDR1 SGHAT and CDR2 FQNNGV. The CDR3 nucleotides are TGTGCCAGCAGCCCTCTACGGACTCGCCCCTACGAGCAGTACTTC. Encoded protein: CASSPLRTRPYEQYF.

This clone was seen just once. This chain uses TRBV10-1 with TRBJ2-5, with 9 bases lining up with TRBD1. The junction had 7 bases not matched to a gene; V was cut back by 6 bases and J by 5 bases. The CDR3 length is 14 residues. CDR1 is WNHNN, CDR2 SYGVQD, per germline (reference sequence). The CDR3 DNA is TGCGCCAGCAGACAGGGGGCGAAATCGGAGACCCAGTACTTC. Translation: CASRQGAKSETQYF.

V and J are TRBV5-1 and TRBJ2-1; D assignment may be TRBD1 or TRBD2 (5 bases each). CDR3 size: 15 residues. V was shortened by 0 bases and J by 3 bases, with 10 bases between the two germline ends. From germline, CDR1 is SGHRS and CDR2 YFSETQ. The CDR3 here is CASSLAGTGYNEQFF. CDR3 nucleotide sequence: TGCGCCAGCAGCTTGGCAGGGACCGGCTACAATGAGCAGTTCTTC.

This chain links TRBV11-2 with TRBJ2-7; D may match TRBD1 or TRBD2 (6 bases each). Trimming removed 8 bases from V and 7 bases from J, with 18 bases in between. The V gene's germline CDR1 is SGHAT and CDR2 FQNNGV. This CDR3 is built from 13 residues. The CDR3 DNA sequence: TGTGCCAGCGCAAGGGGGGTCAGAGGGGAGCAGTACTTC. This codes for CASARGVRGEQYF.

This clone was found once. This chain links TRBV6-5 with TRBJ1-4; unclear D gene. The CDR3 loop spans 13 amino acids. The V end lost 5 bases, the J end lost 8 bases, and 12 bases lay between the germline ends. CDR1 is MNHEY and CDR2 is SVGAGI in the germline V gene. CDR3 region: CASSMGLGEKLFF. The CDR3 DNA follows: TGTGCCAGCAGTATGGGCCTGGGGGAAAAACTGTTTTTT.

This chain uses TRBV15 with TRBJ1-2; the D gene is possibly TRBD1 (5 bases). The germline V gene encodes CDR1 LNHNV and CDR2 YYDKDF (reference sequence). V shed 3 bases and J shed 2 bases, with 13 bases lying between them. The CDR3 is made up of 15 amino acids. The CDR3 DNA reads as TGTGCCACCAGCAGTAGGACACTCTTCAACTATGGCTACACCTTC. Protein sequence: CATSSRTLFNYGYTF.

V is TRBV19 and J is TRBJ2-3; TRBD1 is a possible D gene (6 bases). There are 14 residues in the CDR3. Trimming took off 4 bases at V and 4 bases at J, with 12 bases between the two ends. Looked up from germline, CDR1 is LNHDA and CDR2 is SQIVND (reference sequence). CDR3 nucleotides: TGTGCCAGTAGTACAGGGGTTGAAGCAGATACGCAGTATTTT. Its protein is CASSTGVEADTQYF.

The chain employs TRBV6-1 and TRBJ1-2; D is ambiguous. V shed 3 bases and J shed 3 bases, with 8 bases lying between them. Germline V gene data show CDR1 as MNHNS and CDR2 as SASEGT. The CDR3 is 13 residues long. In DNA form, the CDR3 reads TGTGCCAGCAGTGATGACCCCTACTATGGCTACACCTTC. Translation gives CASSDDPYYGYTF.

DNA of the CDR3: TGTGCCAGCAGTGGGACGACACAATATGGCTACACCTTC. It encodes CASSGTTQYGYTF. This rearrangement joins TRBV6-1 to TRBJ1-2; D remains ambiguous. CDR1 is MNHNS and CDR2 is SASEGT in the germline V gene. The V end was cut by 4 bases, the J end by 5 bases, with 11 bases between. The CDR3 is made up of 13 amino acids.

This clone was picked up a small number of times. The rearrangement joins TRBV10-1 to TRBJ1-6, with 7 bases matching TRBD1. From germline, CDR1 is WNHNN and CDR2 SYGVQD (reference sequence). The junction had 5 bases not matched to a gene; V was cut back by 0 bases and J by 6 bases. The CDR3 consists of 16 residues. The CDR3 is CASSESADRINSPLHF. CDR3 DNA sequence: TGCGCCAGCAGTGAGTCGGCGGACAGGATTAATTCACCCCTCCACTTT.

V gene TRBV19 combines with J gene TRBJ2-2, with D perhaps TRBD1 (6 bases). The V gene's germline CDR1 is LNHDA and CDR2 SQIVND (reference sequence). The CDR3 spans 16 residues. V lost 10 bases to trimming and J lost 2 bases, with 20 bases between them. For the CDR3, the DNA is TGTGCCACCCGGACAGTCAGAGGCCGTAACACCGGGGAGCTGTTTTTT. Protein product: CATRTVRGRNTGELFF.

The chain couples TRBV4-2 to TRBJ2-7, with D unresolved. Between the trimmed V and J ends, which lost 0 bases and 3 bases, there was a span of 9 bases. The germline V gene has CDR1 LGHNA and CDR2 YNFKEQ. The CDR3 covers 14 residues. CDR3 in amino acids: CASSQDYTDYEQYF. The CDR3 nucleotides are TGTGCCAGCAGCCAAGATTACACAGACTACGAGCAGTACTTC.

A note on this clone: Other nucleotide sequences from this sample produce the same CDR3. The chain recombines TRBV18 with TRBJ2-3; TRBD2 matches at 9 bases. CDR3 length equals 15 residues. The junction had 2 bases not matched to a gene; V was cut back by 3 bases and J by 1 base. Germline V gene lookup returns CDR1 KGHSH and CDR2 LQKENI. The CDR3 loop reads CASSPSGGGTDTQYF. Written as DNA, the CDR3 is TGTGCCAGCTCACCTAGCGGGGGCGGCACAGATACGCAGTATTTT.

This chain uses TRBV10-3 with TRBJ1-6; D is possibly TRBD1 (6 bases). The V end was cut by 5 bases, the J end by 8 bases, with 16 bases between. The CDR3 length is 15 residues. Germline-derived CDR1 and CDR2 are ENHRY and SYGVKD. CDR3 DNA: TGTGCCATCAGTAGGGGGGCGCAGGGAGATTCACCCCTCCACTTT. Translated: CAISRGAQGDSPLHF.

This chain connects TRBV29-1 to TRBJ2-5, with TRBD2 identical over 10 bases. This CDR3 spans 11 amino acids. Germline-derived CDR1 and CDR2 are SQVTM and ANQGSEA. In DNA form, the CDR3 reads TGCAGTGGACTAGCGGAAGAGACCCAGTACTTC. Translating gives CSGLAEETQYF. The variable domain in full, completed from reference TRBV29-1 and TRBJ2-5, reads SAVISQKPSRDICQRGTSLTIQCQVDSQVTMMFWYRQQPGQSLTLIATANQGSEATYESGFVIDKFPISRPNLTFSTLTVSNMSPEDSSIYLCSGLAEETQYFGPGTRLLVL.

The chain joins TRBV10-3 to TRBJ1-1; 7 bases line up with TRBD1. Germline V CDR1 and CDR2: ENHRY, SYGVKD. The CDR3 length is 13 residues. V lost 6 bases to trimming and J lost 3 bases; unmatched junction nucleotides: 4. CDR3 bases: TGTGCCATCAGAGGGGACAGATACACTGAAGCTTTCTTT. Its translation: CAIRGDRYTEAFF.

This clone was found a few times. This rearrangement joins TRBV5-1 to TRBJ1-2, with D hard to call. The germline gives CDR1 SGHRS, CDR2 YFSETQ. The V end was cut by 1 base, the J end by 6 bases, with 19 bases between. The CDR3 runs 16 residues. The CDR3 region has the DNA TGCGCCAGCAGCTTGAAGGGAAACTTCCTATGGGATGGCTACACCTTC. Its protein is CASSLKGNFLWDGYTF.

The chain joins TRBV5-4 to TRBJ1-2, with D possibly matching TRBD1 (6 bases). The germline V and J ends were trimmed by 4 bases and 10 bases, with 17 bases remaining between them. The germline V gene has CDR1 SGHNT and CDR2 YYREEE (reference sequence). The CDR3 is 13 amino acids. The CDR3 sequence is CASSLDRDGTYTF. DNA for the CDR3: TGTGCCAGCAGCCTGGACAGAGACGGGACCTACACCTTC. The full variable domain, completed using reference TRBV5-4 and TRBJ1-2, is ETGVTQSPTHLIKTRGQQVTLRCSSQSGHNTVSWYQQALGQGPQFIFQYYREEENGRGNFPPRFSGLQFPNYSSELNVNALELDDSALYLCASSLDRDGTYTFGSGTRLTVV.

The chain combines TRBV7-9 with TRBJ1-3, with D unclear. This CDR3 has 13 residues. V gave up 6 bases and J gave up 0 bases, with 6 bases separating them. Germline V gene sequence: CDR1 SEHNR, CDR2 FQNEAQ (reference sequence). CDR3 in amino acids: CASSHSSGNTIYF. CDR3 DNA sequence: TGTGCCAGCAGTCATTCCTCTGGAAACACCATATATTTT.